This paragraph covers one T cell receptor (beta chain) sequence. PCR was performed a second time for about 7 to 11 cycles using a sample-barcoded 5' primer and a J-beta primer mix. TCRdb recomputed calls from the 5' RACE reads with MiXCR, one row per CDR3 protein. Of 550,000 to 600,000 distinct CDR3 sequences detected, around half appear once; the ten largest clones hold approximately 23%. The CDR3 has 15 amino acids. After removal of 0 bases from V and 9 bases from J, the junction contained 8 bases not matched to a gene. Looked up from germline, CDR1 is LNHNV and CDR2 is YYDKDF (reference sequence). The entry originates in a study of blood T cells in healthy people across ages.

J is TRBJ2-1 and V is TRBV15, with 7 bases that match TRBD2. Sequenced: blood. The sequence derives from a man older than 75 in good health. CDR3 protein: CATSRDGLAVGEQFF. CDR3 nucleotide sequence: TGTGCCACCAGCAGAGATGGGCTAGCGGTAGGTGAGCAGTTCTTC. Based on the CDR3 plus reference TRBV15 and TRBJ2-1, the full variable domain is DAMVIQNPRYQVTQFGKPVTLSCSQTLNHNVMYWYQQKSSQAPKLLFHYYDKDFNNEADTPDNFQSRRPNTSFCFLDIRSPGLGDTAMYLCATSRDGLAVGEQFFGPGTRLTVL.